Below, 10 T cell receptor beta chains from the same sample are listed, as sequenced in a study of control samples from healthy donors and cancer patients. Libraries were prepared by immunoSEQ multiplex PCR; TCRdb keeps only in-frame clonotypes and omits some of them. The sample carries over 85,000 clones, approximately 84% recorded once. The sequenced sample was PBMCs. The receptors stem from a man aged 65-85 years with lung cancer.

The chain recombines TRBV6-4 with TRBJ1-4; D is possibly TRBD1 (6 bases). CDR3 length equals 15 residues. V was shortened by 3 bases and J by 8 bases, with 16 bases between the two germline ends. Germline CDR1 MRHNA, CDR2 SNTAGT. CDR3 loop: CASSESGTRGEKLFF. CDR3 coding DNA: TGTGCCAGCAGTGAATCCGGGACACGGGGGGAAAAACTGTTTTTT.

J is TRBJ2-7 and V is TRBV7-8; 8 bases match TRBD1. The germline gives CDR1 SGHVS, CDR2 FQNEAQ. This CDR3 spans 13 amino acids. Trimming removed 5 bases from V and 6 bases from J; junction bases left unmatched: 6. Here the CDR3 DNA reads TGTGCCAGCAGCCGGACAGGGTACTCCGAGCAGTACTTC. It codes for CASSRTGYSEQYF.

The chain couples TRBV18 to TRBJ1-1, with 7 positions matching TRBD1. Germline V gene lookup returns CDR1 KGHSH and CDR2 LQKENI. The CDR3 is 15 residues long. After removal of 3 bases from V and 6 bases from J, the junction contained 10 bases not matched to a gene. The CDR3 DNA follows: TGTGCCAGCTCACCGACGACAGGGCGTTTGTCTGAAGCTTTCTTT. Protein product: CASSPTTGRLSEAFF.

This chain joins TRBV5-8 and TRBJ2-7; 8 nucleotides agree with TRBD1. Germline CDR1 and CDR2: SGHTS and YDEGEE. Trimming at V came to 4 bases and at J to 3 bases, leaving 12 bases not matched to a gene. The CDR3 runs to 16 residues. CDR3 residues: CASSPGTGQSNYEQYF. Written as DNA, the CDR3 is TGTGCCAGCAGCCCGGGGACAGGCCAGAGCAACTACGAGCAGTACTTC. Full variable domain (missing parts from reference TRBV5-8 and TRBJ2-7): EAGVTQSPTHLIKTRGQQATLRCSPISGHTSVYWYQQALGLGLQFLLWYDEGEERNRGNFPPRFSGRQFPNYSSELNVNALELEDSALYLCASSPGTGQSNYEQYFGPGTRLTVT.

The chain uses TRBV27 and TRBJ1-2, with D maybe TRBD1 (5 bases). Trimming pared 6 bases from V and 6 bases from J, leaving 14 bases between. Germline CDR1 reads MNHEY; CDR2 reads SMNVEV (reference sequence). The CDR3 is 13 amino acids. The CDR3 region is CASSIQKGNGYTF. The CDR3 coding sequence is TGTGCCAGCAGCATCCAGAAGGGGAATGGCTACACCTTC.

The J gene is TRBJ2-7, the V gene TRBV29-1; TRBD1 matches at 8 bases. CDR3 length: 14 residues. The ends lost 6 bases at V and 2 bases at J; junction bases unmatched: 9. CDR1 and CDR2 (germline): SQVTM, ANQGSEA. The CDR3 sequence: CSVVRDRFPYEQYF. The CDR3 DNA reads TGCAGCGTAGTACGGGACAGGTTCCCCTACGAGCAGTACTTC.

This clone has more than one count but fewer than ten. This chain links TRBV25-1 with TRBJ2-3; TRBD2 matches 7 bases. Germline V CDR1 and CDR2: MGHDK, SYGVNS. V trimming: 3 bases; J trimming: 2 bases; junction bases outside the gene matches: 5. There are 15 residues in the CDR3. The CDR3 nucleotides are TGTGCCAGCAGTGAGGGGGGGAGTTACACAGATACGCAGTATTTT. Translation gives CASSEGGSYTDTQYF. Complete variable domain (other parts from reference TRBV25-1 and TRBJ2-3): EADIYQTPRYLVIGTGKKITLECSQTMGHDKMYWYQQDPGMELHLIHYSYGVNSTEKGDLSSESTVSRIRTEHFPLTLESARPSHTSQYLCASSEGGSYTDTQYFGPGTRLTVL.

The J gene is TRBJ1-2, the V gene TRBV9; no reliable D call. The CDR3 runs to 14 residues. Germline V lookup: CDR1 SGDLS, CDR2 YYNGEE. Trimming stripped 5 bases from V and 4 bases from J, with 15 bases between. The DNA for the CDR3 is TGTGCCAGCAGAGCTGAGGTGCCGCCCTATGGCTACACCTTC. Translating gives CASRAEVPPYGYTF. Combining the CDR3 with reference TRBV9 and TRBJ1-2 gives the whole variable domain DSGVTQTPKHLITATGQRVTLRCSPRSGDLSVYWYQQSLDQGLQFLIQYYNGEERAKGNILERFSAQQFPDLHSELNLSSLELGDSALYFCASRAEVPPYGYTFGSGTRLTVV.

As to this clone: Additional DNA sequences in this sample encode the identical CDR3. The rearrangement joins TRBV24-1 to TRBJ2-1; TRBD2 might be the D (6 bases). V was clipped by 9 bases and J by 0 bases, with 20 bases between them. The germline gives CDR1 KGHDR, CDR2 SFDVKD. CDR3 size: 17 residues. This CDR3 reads CATGARLGGSSYNEQFF. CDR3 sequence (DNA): TGTGCCACCGGGGCCCGACTGGGGGGAAGCTCCTACAATGAGCAGTTCTTC.

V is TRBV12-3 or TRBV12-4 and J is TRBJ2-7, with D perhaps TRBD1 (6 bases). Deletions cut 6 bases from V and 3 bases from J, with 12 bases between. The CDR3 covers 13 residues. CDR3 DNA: TGTGCCAGCAGCAACACAGGGTTCTACGAGCAGTACTTC. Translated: CASSNTGFYEQYF.